This T cell receptor beta chain originates from a study of a mutant IDH1 vaccine in newly diagnosed glioma. Study summary: The initiation of vaccination occurred 4-6 weeks after radiotherapy alone, or with temozolomide cycles. Earlier therapy was either radiotherapy, temozolomide, or both, and most got both.

Time point specified: week 23, last vaccination. Each dose delivered 300 ug of mutant IDH1 20-mer peptide subcutaneously with imiquimod. Tumors from donors were new WHO grade 3 or 4 IDH1-mutant astrocytomas with ATRX loss. On this clone itself: Antigen unknown.

Sequenced by immunoSEQ multiplex PCR; TCRdb stores in-frame clones only, minus some. The sample contains about 41,000 clones, roughly 79% of which appear only once. There are 15 residues in the CDR3. The ends were cut back, 5 bases at V and 0 bases at J, with 13 bases in the middle. Germline V gene data show CDR1 as MDHEN and CDR2 as SYDVKM. The sequence came from a woman in her 40s with glioma. Some clones in this sample may be carry-over from other donors' samples. This specimen was PBMCs, taken from a glioma patient whose treatment included an IDH1 peptide vaccine. This chain uses TRBV28 with TRBJ2-5; tentative D call: TRBD2 (6 bases). DNA for the CDR3: TGTGCCAGCAGTACCTCGCTAGCGAACCAAGAGACCCAGTACTTC. Encoded protein: CASSTSLANQETQYF.